These T cell receptor beta chains were read from a single sample in a study of shared clonotypes between healthy human individuals. Sequenced by immunoSEQ multiplex PCR; TCRdb stores in-frame clones only, minus some. The sample shows around 350,000 clones, more than 60% of them seen only once. Sequencing was done on a sample of memory CD4+ T cells sorted from blood. The receptors stem from a man aged 25-45 years in good health. The CDR3 runs from the conserved cysteine through the conserved F or W. The D gene is left open where the match is weak. Clone size is not always given. Where it is, it says once, few, many or a class for expanded clones.

clone size	V gene	J gene	D gene	CDR3 length	CDR3 protein	CDR3 DNA
.	TRBV4-1	TRBJ2-3	TRBD2	16	CASSQGGLAGRNTQYF	TGCGCCAGCAGCCAAGGGGGACTAGCGGGAAGGAATACGCAGTATTTT
few	TRBV5-1	TRBJ2-5	.	15	CASSLGTHPGETQYF	TGCGCCAGCAGCTTGGGGACACACCCAGGGGAGACCCAGTACTTC
.	TRBV30	TRBJ2-7	.	13	CAWSTGTNYEQYF	TGTGCCTGGAGTACAGGGACGAACTACGAGCAGTACTTC
.	TRBV27	TRBJ2-4	TRBD2	16	CASSPGLGLAKNIQYF	TGTGCCAGCAGTCCCGGACTAGGTTTAGCCAAAAACATTCAGTACTTC
few	TRBV19	TRBJ2-7	TRBD1	16	CASSIDKGQGLNEQYF	TGTGCCAGTAGTATAGATAAGGGACAGGGTCTCAACGAGCAGTACTTC
few	TRBV19	TRBJ1-1	TRBD1	17	CASVRGTGGARNTEAFF	TGTGCCAGCGTTAGGGGGACAGGGGGCGCGAGAAACACTGAAGCTTTCTTT
.	TRBV19	TRBJ1-5	.	12	CASKTQPGAQHF	TGTGCCAGTAAGACTCAGCCTGGGGCCCAGCATTTT
.	TRBV7-9	TRBJ2-3	TRBD2	18	CASSPPGLAGTITDTQYF	TGTGCCAGCAGCCCCCCGGGACTAGCGGGAACGATCACAGATACGCAGTATTTT
.	TRBV5-1	TRBJ1-4	.	15	CASSAGTTSNEKLFF	TGCGCCAGCAGCGCAGGGACAACCTCTAATGAAAAACTGTTTTTT
once	TRBV19	TRBJ2-3	.	16	CASSIGPRDNTDTQYF	TGTGCCAGTAGTATAGGACCCCGGGACAACACAGATACGCAGTATTTT
.	TRBV11-2	TRBJ2-1	TRBD2	15	CASSRPGLAINEQFF	TGTGCCAGCAGCCGACCGGGACTAGCTATCAATGAGCAGTTCTTC
few	TRBV7-2	TRBJ2-2	.	12	CASSRQPGELFF	TGTGCCAGCAGTAGACAGCCCGGGGAGCTGTTTTTT
.	TRBV6-5	TRBJ2-2	.	15	CASRTLGGNTGELFF	TGTGCCAGCAGAACACTGGGCGGGAACACCGGGGAGCTGTTTTTT
many	TRBV5-4	TRBJ2-3	TRBD2	15	CASSLKGLDTDTQYF	TGTGCCAGCAGCTTGAAGGGACTAGACACAGATACGCAGTATTTT
.	TRBV27	TRBJ2-3	TRBD2	18	CASSHQGTSGEDTDTQYF	TGTGCCAGCAGCCACCAGGGGACTAGCGGAGAAGACACAGATACGCAGTATTTT
.	TRBV28	TRBJ1-2	.	13	CASHPSRVYGYTF	TGTGCCAGCCACCCTTCCAGGGTTTATGGCTACACCTTC
.	TRBV6-6	TRBJ2-5	.	14	CASSYSRDSETQYF	TGTGCCAGCAGTTACTCCAGGGACTCAGAGACCCAGTACTTC
.	TRBV28	TRBJ2-5	TRBD2	15	CASRDPGLAGETQYF	TGTGCCAGCAGGGACCCGGGACTAGCGGGAGAGACCCAGTACTTC
.	TRBV7-6	TRBJ2-2	TRBD1	15	CASSYMGQATGELFF	TGTGCCAGCAGCTACATGGGACAGGCCACCGGGGAGCTGTTTTTT
.	TRBV10-3	TRBJ2-3	.	16	CAISESTVRSTDTQYF	TGTGCCATCAGTGAGTCGACAGTAAGGAGCACAGATACGCAGTATTTT
many	TRBV6-4	TRBJ2-1	TRBD1	13	CASSVDRGDEQFF	TGTGCCAGCAGTGTTGACAGGGGCGATGAGCAGTTCTTC
few	TRBV4-3	TRBJ2-3	.	14	CASSQDFGGDTQYF	TGCGCCAGCAGCCAAGATTTTGGGGGAGATACGCAGTATTTT
.	TRBV5-5	TRBJ2-7	.	15	CASSLLGPLLGEQYF	TGTGCCAGCAGCTTGTTGGGACCCCTGCTGGGAGAGCAGTACTTC
.	TRBV5-4	TRBJ2-5	.	14	CASSLGSNQETQYF	TGTGCCAGCAGCTTGGGGTCTAACCAAGAGACCCAGTACTTC
.	TRBV10-3	TRBJ2-7	TRBD2	11	CASGLAGEQYF	TGTGCCTCGGGACTAGCGGGGGAGCAGTACTTC
.	TRBV19	TRBJ2-5	.	15	CASSMGPWSTETQYF	TGTGCCAGTAGTATGGGGCCGTGGTCCACGGAGACCCAGTACTTC
.	TRBV5-1	TRBJ2-7	.	13	CASSLDGSYEQYF	TGCGCCAGCAGCTTGGACGGATCCTACGAGCAGTACTTC
.	TRBV5-1	TRBJ2-1	TRBD2	16	CASSLTLAGGPNEQFF	TGCGCCAGCAGCTTGACACTAGCGGGAGGGCCGAATGAGCAGTTCTTC
.	TRBV2	TRBJ2-7	TRBD1	15	CASSDKGTGAYEQYF	TGTGCCAGCAGTGACAAAGGGACAGGGGCCTACGAGCAGTACTTC
.	TRBV5-1	TRBJ2-1	.	12	CASNEGSNEQFF	TGCGCCAGCAATGAGGGCTCCAATGAGCAGTTCTTC
.	TRBV10-1	TRBJ2-5	TRBD2	16	CASSPGLAGVGVTQYF	TGCGCCAGCAGTCCCGGACTAGCGGGAGTAGGGGTGACCCAGTACTTC
.	TRBV5-8	TRBJ1-1	.	14	CASSLEGVNTEAFF	TGTGCCAGCAGCTTGGAGGGGGTGAACACTGAAGCTTTCTTT
once	TRBV10-3	TRBJ2-1	TRBD1	14	CAIRVTGASNEQFF	TGTGCCATCAGGGTGACAGGGGCTAGTAATGAGCAGTTCTTC
.	TRBV9	TRBJ2-2	.	15	CASSPQVVNTGELFF	TGTGCCAGCAGCCCTCAGGTGGTGAACACCGGGGAGCTGTTTTTT
.	TRBV7-2	TRBJ1-1	TRBD1	12	CASSLSRGEAFF	TGTGCCAGCAGCTTAAGCAGGGGGGAAGCTTTCTTT
.	TRBV11-3	TRBJ2-1	TRBD2	16	CASSRNGLVMSTEQFF	TGTGCCAGCAGCCGAAACGGACTAGTCATGTCAACTGAGCAGTTCTTC
once	TRBV5-1	TRBJ2-3	.	15	CASSFSGQYSDTQYF	TGCGCCAGCAGCTTTTCCGGACAGTACTCAGATACGCAGTATTTT
.	TRBV10-3	TRBJ1-3	.	14	CAISSGTSGNTIYF	TGTGCCATCAGTTCCGGGACGTCTGGAAACACCATATATTTT
.	TRBV27	TRBJ1-1	.	13	CASSLEGGLQAFF	TGTGCCAGCAGTTTAGAGGGGGGGTTACAAGCTTTCTTT
few	TRBV2	TRBJ2-3	TRBD2	16	CASSEDGGRASDTQYF	TGTGCCAGCAGTGAAGATGGCGGGAGGGCCTCGGATACGCAGTATTTT
.	TRBV11-2	TRBJ2-7	.	14	CANSLDGFPYEQYF	TGTGCCAACAGCCTGGACGGCTTTCCCTACGAGCAGTACTTC
many	TRBV9	TRBJ2-7	.	11	CASSRDYEQYF	TGTGCCAGCAGCAGGGACTACGAGCAGTACTTC
.	TRBV29-1	TRBJ2-7	TRBD1	17	CSASRVTGTGGPNEQYF	TGCAGCGCCTCCCGCGTGACCGGGACAGGGGGCCCGAACGAGCAGTACTTC
.	TRBV5-1	TRBJ2-5	.	12	CASSLEGETQYF	TGCGCCAGCAGCTTGGAAGGGGAGACCCAGTACTTC
few	TRBV6-1	TRBJ2-5	TRBD2	15	CASTLAVYLQETQYF	TGTGCCAGCACGCTAGCGGTATACCTCCAAGAGACCCAGTACTTC
.	TRBV7-3	TRBJ2-2	TRBD2	14	CASRLAGYTGELFF	TGTGCCAGCAGACTAGCGGGATACACCGGGGAGCTGTTTTTT
.	TRBV10-3	TRBJ1-1	TRBD1	14	CAIRLGQANTEAFF	TGTGCCATCAGACTGGGACAGGCGAACACTGAAGCTTTCTTT
.	TRBV19	TRBJ1-2	.	13	CASTSGGRYGYTF	TGTGCCAGTACCTCCGGGGGCCGGTATGGCTACACCTTC
.	TRBV30	TRBJ2-1	.	11	CAWSEDSKQFF	TGTGCCTGGAGTGAAGACAGTAAGCAGTTCTTC
.	TRBV11-3	TRBJ2-3	TRBD2	15	CASSYGLGRTDTQYF	TGTGCCAGCAGCTACGGACTAGGTCGCACAGATACGCAGTATTTT
once	TRBV5-4	TRBJ1-1	TRBD1	15	CASSLPGNRGTEAFF	TGTGCCAGCAGCTTACCTGGGAACAGGGGTACTGAAGCTTTCTTT
few	TRBV7-7	TRBJ2-1	.	13	CASSLGLYNEQFF	TGTGCCAGCAGCCTGGGACTCTACAATGAGCAGTTCTTC
.	TRBV27	TRBJ2-6	TRBD1	17	CASSFLRGSAGANVLTF	TGTGCCAGCAGTTTCCTCAGGGGGTCCGCTGGGGCCAACGTCCTGACTTTC
.	TRBV28	TRBJ2-5	TRBD1	14	CASSLPGQGKTQYF	TGTGCCAGCAGTTTACCGGGACAGGGCAAGACCCAGTACTTC
few	TRBV19	TRBJ2-2	TRBD2	14	CASKGGSSAGELFF	TGTGCCAGTAAGGGCGGGAGTTCTGCCGGGGAGCTGTTTTTT
.	TRBV13	TRBJ2-7	TRBD2	21	CASSLGGWGGSPKPSSYEQYF	TGTGCCAGCAGCTTAGGGGGTTGGGGCGGGAGTCCCAAACCGAGCTCCTACGAGCAGTACTTC
few	TRBV28	TRBJ1-5	TRBD1	14	CAIRQGPTNQPQHF	TGTGCCATCAGACAGGGGCCCACTAATCAGCCCCAGCATTTT
.	TRBV15	TRBJ2-1	.	14	CATSRVAGPNEQFF	TGTGCCACCAGCAGAGTTGCCGGACCCAATGAGCAGTTCTTC
.	TRBV4-1	TRBJ2-7	TRBD1	16	CASSQGPRGRLYEQYF	TGCGCCAGCAGCCAAGGACCCAGGGGGCGTCTCTACGAGCAGTACTTC